A single sample gave rise to the 14 T cell receptor beta chains below, sequenced in a study of blood T cell repertoires in COVID-19. The data were produced by immunoSEQ multiplex PCR, yet TCRdb's version contains in-frame clones alone and is incomplete. The sample has around 130,000 clones, around 77% seen once. Sequencing was carried out using peripheral blood. The source is a human donor in a cohort sampled during active COVID-19.

This clone has more than one count but fewer than ten. V gene TRBV3-1 (or the pseudogene TRBV3-2) combines with J gene TRBJ2-3, with 7 nucleotides matching TRBD2. The germline V gene has CDR1 LGHDT and CDR2 YNNKEL (reference sequence). This CDR3 comprises 15 residues. Trimming removed 10 bases from V and 0 bases from J; junction bases left unmatched: 10. The CDR3 is CATGRAGLSTDTQYF. The CDR3 bases are TGTGCCACGGGGCGAGCGGGACTAAGCACAGATACGCAGTATTTT.

This chain uses TRBV5-4 with TRBJ2-7, with a weak D call TRBD2 (6 bases). The germline gives CDR1 SGHNT, CDR2 YYREEE (reference sequence). The CDR3 totals 14 residues. Trimming left V 4 bases short and J 6 bases short, with 17 bases between. The CDR3 protein is CASSPTGTRGEQYF. The DNA of the CDR3 is TGTGCCAGCAGCCCGACCGGGACGCGGGGCGAGCAGTACTTC.

The genes are TRBV7-8 and TRBJ2-7; 7 bases agree with TRBD1. Germline CDR1 reads SGHVS; CDR2 reads FQNEAQ. The CDR3 spans 14 residues. V lost 4 bases to trimming and J lost 6 bases; unmatched junction nucleotides: 9. As DNA, the CDR3 is TGTGCCAGCAGCTCCAGACAGGGCAGTCGCGAGCAGTACTTC. This gives the protein CASSSRQGSREQYF.

V gene TRBV6-2 or TRBV6-3 combines with J gene TRBJ2-6; 12 positions match TRBD1. In germline, CDR1 is MNHEY, CDR2 SVGEGT. There are 20 residues in the CDR3. The J segment lost 1 base and the V segment lost 3 bases, leaving 10 bases of the junction unmatched. The CDR3: CASSYSPPGQGASGANVLTF. CDR3 nucleotide sequence: TGTGCCAGCAGTTATTCCCCACCGGGACAGGGGGCATCTGGGGCCAACGTCCTGACTTTC.

The gene calls are TRBV24-1 and TRBJ2-7; 7 bases agree with TRBD2. The V and J ends lost 6 bases and 5 bases, in that order; junction bases with no gene match: 6. This CDR3 is built from 13 residues. CDR1 KGHDR and CDR2 SFDVKD come from the germline V gene. The CDR3 spells CATSRPGGDEQYF. CDR3 sequence (DNA): TGTGCCACCAGTCGGCCGGGAGGAGACGAGCAGTACTTC.

This sequence joins TRBV14 and TRBJ2-3, with TRBD2 as a possible D gene (6 bases). This CDR3 comprises 17 residues. Germline values: CDR1 SGHDN, CDR2 FVKESK. Between the trimmed V and J ends, which lost 0 bases and 0 bases, there was a span of 13 bases. DNA for the CDR3: TGTGCCAGCAGCCAAGATCGGCGGGGTACTAGCACAGATACGCAGTATTTT. It translates to CASSQDRRGTSTDTQYF.

The rearrangement uses TRBV11-2 and TRBJ2-5; a weak D match, TRBD2 (6 bases). The germline gives CDR1 SGHAT, CDR2 FQNNGV. Trimming removed 0 bases from V and 5 bases from J, with 13 bases in between. CDR3 size: 15 residues. DNA of the CDR3: TGTGCCAGCAGCTTAGAGGGCAGGGAGGTGGAGACCCAGTACTTC. This codes for CASSLEGREVETQYF.

The CDR3: CASSLNPGTVYGYTF. The CDR3, as DNA: TGTGCCAGCAGTCTAAATCCCGGGACAGTTTATGGCTACACCTTC. V gene TRBV27 combines with J gene TRBJ1-2, with 7 bases aligning to TRBD1. The CDR3 spans 15 residues. CDR1 MNHEY and CDR2 SMNVEV come from the germline V gene (reference sequence). The ends lost 5 bases at V and 5 bases at J; junction bases unmatched: 11.

This chain connects TRBV27 to TRBJ1-6; D ambiguous. The CDR3 has 15 amino acids. The V end was cut by 2 bases, the J end by 0 bases, with 5 bases between. The germline CDR1 and CDR2 sequences are MNHEY and SMNVEV (reference sequence). The CDR3: CASSLAGSYNSPLHF. The CDR3 DNA sequence: TGTGCCAGCAGTTTAGCGGGCTCCTATAATTCACCCCTCCACTTT.

This sequence joins TRBV27 and TRBJ1-4; D possibly corresponds to TRBD1 (6 bases). V was shortened by 5 bases and J by 5 bases, with 18 bases between the two germline ends. Per the germline V gene, CDR1 is MNHEY and CDR2 is SMNVEV (reference sequence). The CDR3 spans 16 residues. The CDR3 spells CASSGQTTAKNEKLFF. The CDR3 DNA sequence: TGTGCCAGCAGTGGACAGACGACAGCAAAGAATGAAAAACTGTTTTTT.

V and J are TRBV5-4 and TRBJ1-3; D is ambiguous. The V and J ends lost 5 bases and 0 bases respectively, with 9 bases between them. In germline, CDR1 is SGHNT, CDR2 YYREEE (reference sequence). CDR3 length: 14 amino acids. CDR3 nucleotide sequence: TGTGCCAGCAGGGGGAGGGCCTCTGGAAACACCATATATTTT. Protein sequence: CASRGRASGNTIYF. The full variable domain, with the rest looked up from reference TRBV5-4 and TRBJ1-3, is ETGVTQSPTHLIKTRGQQVTLRCSSQSGHNTVSWYQQALGQGPQFIFQYYREEENGRGNFPPRFSGLQFPNYSSELNVNALELDDSALYLCASRGRASGNTIYFGEGSWLTVV.

The chain has TRBV11-2 and TRBJ2-5; TRBD1 matches at 8 bases. Looked up from germline, CDR1 is SGHAT and CDR2 is FQNNGV. The CDR3 runs to 16 residues. V trimming: 4 bases; J trimming: 4 bases; junction bases outside the gene matches: 11. The CDR3 sequence: CASSSKDRGTGETQYF. CDR3 in DNA: TGTGCCAGCAGCTCCAAAGACAGGGGTACGGGAGAGACCCAGTACTTC. Together with reference TRBV11-2 and TRBJ2-5, the CDR3 gives the full variable domain: EAGVAQSPRYKIIEKRQSVAFWCNPISGHATLYWYQQILGQGPKLLIQFQNNGVVDDSQLPKDRFSAERLKGVDSTLKIQPAKLEDSAVYLCASSSKDRGTGETQYFGPGTRLLVL.

The chain has TRBV27 and TRBJ1-3, with 9 bases aligning to TRBD1. The CDR3 sequence is 17 residues long. Germline V gene sequence: CDR1 MNHEY, CDR2 SMNVEV (reference sequence). V was clipped by 1 base and J by 3 bases; unmatched bases: 7. CDR3 in DNA: TGTGCCAGCAGTTTATACCCCGGGACAGGGAATGGAAACACCATATATTTT. It encodes CASSLYPGTGNGNTIYF.

The chain employs TRBV30 and TRBJ1-5, with TRBD1 as a possible D gene (6 bases). V lost 3 bases and J 7 bases, leaving 13 bases between the germline ends. Germline V gives CDR1 GTSNPN, CDR2 SVGIG (reference sequence). The CDR3 runs 13 residues. CDR3: CAWRYKGGQPQHF. CDR3 sequence (DNA): TGTGCCTGGAGGTATAAAGGGGGACAGCCCCAGCATTTT.